Each of the 25 T cell receptor beta chains below was sequenced from the same sample in a study of PD-1 blockade in classical Hodgkin lymphoma. The time point denotes: cycle 4 day 1 (C4D1), after 5 to 7 weeks of nivolumab. All patients experienced relapse after autologous stem cell transplantation, and brentuximab vedotin exposure was variable. Clones were read by immunoSEQ multiplex PCR, and TCRdb kept only the in-frame ones, dropping some. The data contain some 110,000 clones, approximately 89% of them singletons. The sample consisted of peripheral blood mononuclear cells (PBMCs), taken before the fourth cycle of nivolumab. These receptors originate from a human donor with classical Hodgkin lymphoma.

The chain combines TRBV1 with TRBJ2-7; TRBD1 is the table's D call, not checked against the DNA. TRBV1 is a pseudogene segment. This CDR3 is built from 15 residues. CDR3 coding DNA: TGCACCAGCAGCCAAGGGGACATAATCTCCTACGAGCAGTACTTC. Protein product: CTSSQGDIISYEQYF.

This clone appeared once. The chain carries TRBV28 and TRBJ1-5; 7 bases match TRBD1. CDR1 MDHEN and CDR2 SYDVKM come from the germline V gene. The CDR3 consists of 14 residues. CDR3 loop: CGSRVGQSNQPQHF. CDR3 nucleotide sequence: TGTGGTTCCCGTGTGGGACAGTCCAATCAGCCCCAGCATTTT.

The V and J genes are TRBV30 and TRBJ1-1; TRBD1 matches 9 bases. Germline CDR1 and CDR2: GTSNPN and SVGIG (reference sequence). This CDR3 region has 13 residues. Trimming removed 5 bases from V and 6 bases from J; junction bases left unmatched: 7. The CDR3 is CAWDGTGTSEAFF. The CDR3 nucleotides read TGTGCCTGGGACGGGACAGGGACTTCTGAAGCTTTCTTT.

V is TRBV5-4 and J is TRBJ2-1; 8 bases align to TRBD1. This CDR3 has 13 residues. Germline trimming cut 10 bases from V and 7 bases from J; bases unmatched to any gene: 10. CDR1 is SGHNT and CDR2 is YYREEE in the germline V gene (reference sequence). The CDR3 region has the DNA TGTGCCCTTCAGGGACAGGCGAGTAATGAGCAGTTCTTC. This codes for CALQGQASNEQFF.

This clone was detected only a few times. The identical CDR3 is also encoded by other nucleotide sequences in the sample. The V gene is TRBV7-2, the J gene TRBJ1-2; a weak D match, TRBD1 (5 bases). There are 16 residues in the CDR3. The ends were cut back, 4 bases at V and 4 bases at J, with 19 bases in the middle. The V gene's germline CDR1 is SGHTA and CDR2 FQGNSA. CDR3 region: CASSSLGGGGGYGYTF. The CDR3 bases are TGTGCCAGCAGCTCCCTTGGAGGCGGGGGGGGCTATGGCTACACCTTC.

V and J are TRBV2 and TRBJ1-2; no definite D call. This CDR3 has 13 amino acids. Trimming removed 8 bases at V and 4 bases at J, with 14 bases between. CDR1 is SNHLY, CDR2 FYNNEI, per germline. CDR3 coding DNA: TGTGCCAGCCTAAGGGATTCGGGCTATGGCTACACCTTC. Translated, it gives CASLRDSGYGYTF. The full variable domain, in which reference TRBV2 and TRBJ1-2 provide the parts outside the CDR3, is EPEVTQTPSHQVTQMGQEVILRCVPISNHLYFYWYRQILGQKVEFLVSFYNNEISEKSEIFDDQFSVERPDGSNFTLKIRSTKLEDSAMYFCASLRDSGYGYTFGSGTRLTVV.

The J gene is TRBJ2-2, the V gene TRBV5-6; 11 nucleotides align to TRBD2. CDR3 length: 17 amino acids. The V gene end was trimmed by 0 bases and the J gene end by 0 bases; junction bases not matched to a gene: 1. Per the germline V gene, CDR1 is SGHDT and CDR2 is YYEEEE. The CDR3 DNA reads TGTGCCAGCAGCTTGGGACTAGCGGGATCGAACACCGGGGAGCTGTTTTTT. Translating gives CASSLGLAGSNTGELFF.

The chain couples TRBV28 to TRBJ1-2; D unclear. This CDR3 contains 15 residues. V gave up 3 bases and J gave up 4 bases, with 15 bases separating them. The germline CDR1 and CDR2 sequences are MDHEN and SYDVKM. CDR3 region: CASSFPATFGYGYTF. In DNA, the CDR3 is TGTGCCAGCAGTTTCCCCGCTACTTTCGGCTATGGCTACACCTTC.

The chain carries TRBV6-5 and TRBJ1-1, with D possibly TRBD1 on 6 matching bases. This CDR3 has 13 residues. Germline V lookup: CDR1 MNHEY, CDR2 SVGAGI. V lost 7 bases and J 5 bases, leaving 14 bases between the germline ends. The CDR3 coding sequence is TGTGCCAGCACATTAACAGGGTCGACTGAAGCTTTCTTT. Amino acid sequence: CASTLTGSTEAFF.

The rearrangement joins TRBV6-5 to TRBJ2-7; 11 bases agree with TRBD1. Germline V lookup: CDR1 MNHEY, CDR2 SVGAGI. CDR3 length: 15 amino acids. Unmatched junction bases numbered 9, after V lost 5 bases and J lost 6 bases. CDR3 residues: CASSNGQGALLEQYF. The CDR3 DNA sequence: TGTGCCAGCAGTAACGGACAGGGGGCTCTTCTCGAGCAGTACTTC.

The chain recombines TRBV6-6 with TRBJ1-2; D perhaps matches TRBD1 (6 bases). Germline assignment: CDR1 MNHNY and CDR2 SVGAGI (reference sequence). The CDR3 length is 16 residues. V lost 6 bases and J 5 bases, leaving 22 bases between the germline ends. CDR3 sequence reads: CASRRDNRVWGYGYTF. The DNA for the CDR3 is TGTGCCAGCAGGAGAGATAACAGGGTTTGGGGATATGGCTACACCTTC.

The J gene is TRBJ1-4, the V gene TRBV28; 9 bases align to TRBD1. CDR1 MDHEN and CDR2 SYDVKM come from the germline V gene. Trimming took 7 bases from V and 10 from J; bases not matched to a gene: 19. This CDR3 region has 17 residues. The CDR3 bases are TGTGCCAGCACGACCTCCTACAGGGGGCGGGGTAGTAGAAAACTGTTTTTT. This encodes CASTTSYRGRGSRKLFF.

The chain recombines TRBV28 with TRBJ1-3, with TRBD1 matching 7 bases. CDR1 is MDHEN, CDR2 SYDVKM, per germline. J lost 9 bases, V lost 6 bases, and 2 bases had no gene match. CDR3 length: 11 amino acids. This chain's CDR3 is CASRGTVTIYF. The CDR3 DNA sequence: TGTGCCAGCAGGGGGACAGTCACCATATATTTT. The whole variable domain, remainder taken from reference TRBV28 and TRBJ1-3, is DVKVTQSSRYLVKRTGEKVFLECVQDMDHENMFWYRQDPGLGLRLIYFSYDVKMKEKGDIPEGYSVSREKKERFSLILESASTNQTSMYLCASRGTVTIYFGEGSWLTVV.

The chain couples TRBV2 to TRBJ1-1; perhaps TRBD1 as D (5 bases). The CDR3 has 13 amino acids. Per germline, CDR1 SNHLY and CDR2 FYNNEI. Trimming took 4 bases from V and 4 from J, leaving 10 bases between them. Here the CDR3 reads CASSVEGRTEAFF. In nucleotides, the CDR3 is TGTGCCAGCAGTGTTGAGGGACGCACTGAAGCTTTCTTT.

This clone was counted once. This chain uses TRBV19 with TRBJ2-5; D is perhaps TRBD2 (5 bases). The CDR3 consists of 13 residues. The V end lost 2 bases, the J end lost 6 bases, and 10 bases lay between the germline ends. The germline V gene has CDR1 LNHDA and CDR2 SQIVND (reference sequence). CDR3 nucleotides: TGTGCCAGTAGTATAACGGGGTGGAAGACCCAGTACTTC. Protein sequence: CASSITGWKTQYF.

The chain links TRBV4-3 to TRBJ2-1, with TRBD2 identical over 14 bases. CDR1 LGHNA and CDR2 YSLEER come from the germline V gene. CDR3 length: 19 residues. The V segment lost 0 bases and the J segment 7 bases; nucleotides outside the gene matches: 11. The DNA of the CDR3 is TGCGCCAGCAGCCAAGATCTTTTCCCCGGGACTAGCGGGAGTAATGAGCAGTTCTTC. Residues: CASSQDLFPGTSGSNEQFF.

V and J are TRBV28 and TRBJ2-7, with D tentatively TRBD2 (6 bases). The CDR3 is 17 amino acids. Germline loops: CDR1 MDHEN, CDR2 SYDVKM. V was trimmed by 6 bases and J by 0 bases, leaving 21 bases between them. The DNA for the CDR3 is TGTGCCAGCAGCCTCTTTCACCGGGAGCAGAGCTCCTACGAGCAGTACTTC. Protein product: CASSLFHREQSSYEQYF.

This rearrangement joins TRBV4-2 to TRBJ1-2; TRBD1 matches at 11 bases. Losses at the gene ends were 0 bases for V and 4 bases for J; bases not matched to a gene: 10. Germline CDR1 LGHNA, CDR2 YNFKEQ. This CDR3 has 18 residues. This CDR3 reads CASSQDRDRGTYSYGYTF. Here the CDR3 DNA reads TGTGCCAGCAGCCAAGACCGGGACAGGGGGACTTACTCCTATGGCTACACCTTC.

This chain joins TRBV7-9 and TRBJ1-2; the D gene is possibly TRBD1 (5 bases). Germline CDR1 reads SEHNR; CDR2 reads FQNEAQ (reference sequence). V was cut by 4 bases and J by 4 bases, with 10 bases left in between. This CDR3 comprises 13 residues. CDR3 nucleotides: TGTGCCAGCAGCTCAGGAAGGGGCTATGGCTACACCTTC. It codes for CASSSGRGYGYTF. Full variable domain (missing parts from reference TRBV7-9 and TRBJ1-2): DTGVSQNPRHKITKRGQNVTFRCDPISEHNRLYWYRQTLGQGPEFLTYFQNEAQLEKSRLLSDRFSAERPKGSFSTLEIQRTEQGDSAMYLCASSSGRGYGYTFGSGTRLTVV.

The CDR3 loop reads CASSSGLADNEQFF. The DNA for the CDR3 is TGTGCCAGCAGCTCGGGACTAGCGGACAATGAGCAGTTCTTC. This chain joins TRBV7-2 and TRBJ2-1, with TRBD2 matching over 11 bases. The length of the CDR3 is 14 residues. Trimming cost V 4 bases and J 5 bases; bases outside gene matches: 1. Germline loops: CDR1 SGHTA, CDR2 FQGNSA. The whole variable domain, remainder taken from reference TRBV7-2 and TRBJ2-1, is GAGVSQSPSNKVTEKGKDVELRCDPISGHTALYWYRQSLGQGLEFLIYFQGNSAPDKSGLPSDRFSAERTGGSVSTLTIQRTQQEDSAVYLCASSSGLADNEQFFGPGTRLTVL.

For the CDR3, the DNA is TGTGCCAGCAGCCAAGGCAGACTAGCGGGAGGGTTCTACGAGCAGTACTTC. Translating gives CASSQGRLAGGFYEQYF. The gene calls are TRBV14 and TRBJ2-7; 14 bases agree with TRBD2. Germline V lookup: CDR1 SGHDN, CDR2 FVKESK. This CDR3 spans 17 amino acids. V was pared by 1 base and J by 3 bases, with 5 bases of the junction left unmatched.

The gene calls are TRBV5-6 and TRBJ2-7; weak D call: TRBD1 (6 bases). The length of the CDR3 is 15 residues. The germline CDR1 and CDR2 sequences are SGHDT and YYEEEE. V was clipped by 7 bases and J by 7 bases, with 24 bases between them. The CDR3 DNA follows: TGTGCCAGCCGCGAGGGACAAGGGATGCTACGGGAGCAGTACTTC. Its protein is CASREGQGMLREQYF.

The V call is TRBV5-1, the J call TRBJ2-1; D could derive from TRBD1 or TRBD2 (5 bases each). Trimming took off 3 bases at V and 6 bases at J, with 16 bases between the two ends. The CDR3 has 15 residues. From germline, CDR1 is SGHRS and CDR2 YFSETQ. CDR3: CASSSGTAIGNEQFF. CDR3 DNA: TGCGCCAGCAGCTCCGGGACGGCTATAGGCAATGAGCAGTTCTTC. Variable domain in full (rest from reference TRBV5-1 and TRBJ2-1): KAGVTQTPRYLIKTRGQQVTLSCSPISGHRSVSWYQQTPGQGLQFLFEYFSETQRNKGNFPGRFSGRQFSNSRSEMNVSTLELGDSALYLCASSSGTAIGNEQFFGPGTRLTVL.

This chain uses TRBV28 with TRBJ1-3, with 7 bases that match TRBD1. Germline V gene sequence: CDR1 MDHEN, CDR2 SYDVKM. Unmatched junction bases numbered 6, after V lost 6 bases and J lost 4 bases. This CDR3 is 14 amino acids long. The CDR3, as DNA: TGTGCCAGCAGAAGCACAGGGGTAGGAAACACCATATATTTT. The encoded protein is CASRSTGVGNTIYF.

The J gene is TRBJ2-3, the V gene TRBV6-5; D is ambiguous. The CDR3 has 15 amino acids. Looked up from germline, CDR1 is MNHEY and CDR2 is SVGAGI. V lost 7 bases and J lost 0, with 14 bases in between. The CDR3 loop reads CASTHYEASTDTQYF. DNA of the CDR3: TGTGCCAGCACTCACTACGAGGCGAGCACAGATACGCAGTATTTT.